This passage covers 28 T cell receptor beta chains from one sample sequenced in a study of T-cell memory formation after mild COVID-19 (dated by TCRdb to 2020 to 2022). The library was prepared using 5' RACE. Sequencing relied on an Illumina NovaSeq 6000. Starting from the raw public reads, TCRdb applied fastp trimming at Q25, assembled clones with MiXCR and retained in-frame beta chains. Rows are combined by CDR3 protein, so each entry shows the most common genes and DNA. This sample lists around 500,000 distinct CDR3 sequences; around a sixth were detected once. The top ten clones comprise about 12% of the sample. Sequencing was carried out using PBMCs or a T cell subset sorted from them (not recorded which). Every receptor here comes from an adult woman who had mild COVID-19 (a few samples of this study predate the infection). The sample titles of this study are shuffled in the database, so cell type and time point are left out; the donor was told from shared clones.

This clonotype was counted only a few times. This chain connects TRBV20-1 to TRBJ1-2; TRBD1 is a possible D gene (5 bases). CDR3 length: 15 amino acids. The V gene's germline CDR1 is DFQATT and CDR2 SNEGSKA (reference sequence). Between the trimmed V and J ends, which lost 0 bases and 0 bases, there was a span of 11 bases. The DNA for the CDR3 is TGCAGTGCTAGAGATCTCGGGGACGCTAACTATGGCTACACCTTC. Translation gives CSARDLGDANYGYTF.

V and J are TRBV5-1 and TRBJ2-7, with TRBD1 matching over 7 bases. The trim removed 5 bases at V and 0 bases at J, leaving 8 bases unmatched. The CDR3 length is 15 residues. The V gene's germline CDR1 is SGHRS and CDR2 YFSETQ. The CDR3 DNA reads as TGCGCCAGCAGGGCTCAAGGGACAGCCTCCTACGAGCAGTACTTC. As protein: CASRAQGTASYEQYF.

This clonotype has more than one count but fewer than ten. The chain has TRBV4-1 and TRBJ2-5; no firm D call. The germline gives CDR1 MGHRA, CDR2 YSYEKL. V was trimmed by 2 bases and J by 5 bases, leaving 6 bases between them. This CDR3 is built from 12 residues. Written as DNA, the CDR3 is TGCGCCAGCAGCCAAACCGCGGAGACCCAGTACTTC. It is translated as CASSQTAETQYF.

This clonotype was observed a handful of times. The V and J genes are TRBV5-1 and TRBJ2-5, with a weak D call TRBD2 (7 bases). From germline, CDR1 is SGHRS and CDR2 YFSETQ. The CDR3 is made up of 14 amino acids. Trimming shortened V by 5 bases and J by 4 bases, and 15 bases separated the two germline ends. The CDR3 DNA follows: TGCGCCAGCAGTGGGGGGGCTGAGGGAGAGACCCAGTACTTC. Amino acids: CASSGGAEGETQYF.

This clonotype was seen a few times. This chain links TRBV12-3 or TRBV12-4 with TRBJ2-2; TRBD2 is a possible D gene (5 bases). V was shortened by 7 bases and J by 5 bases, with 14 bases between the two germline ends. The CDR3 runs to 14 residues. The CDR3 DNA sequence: TGTGCCAGCAACTCCGACCCGGGGACCGGGGAGCTGTTTTTT. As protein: CASNSDPGTGELFF.

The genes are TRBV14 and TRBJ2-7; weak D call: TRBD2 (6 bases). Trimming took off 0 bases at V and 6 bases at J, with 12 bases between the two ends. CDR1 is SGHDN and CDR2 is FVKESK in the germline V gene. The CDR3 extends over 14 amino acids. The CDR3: CASSQDSAGLEQYF. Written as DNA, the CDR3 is TGTGCCAGCAGCCAAGATTCGGCGGGGCTCGAGCAGTACTTC.

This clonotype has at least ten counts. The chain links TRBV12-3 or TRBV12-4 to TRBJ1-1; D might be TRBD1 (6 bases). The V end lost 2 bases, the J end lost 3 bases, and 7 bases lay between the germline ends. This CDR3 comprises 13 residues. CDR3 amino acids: CASSLSGDTEAFF. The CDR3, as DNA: TGTGCCAGCAGTTTATCAGGGGACACTGAAGCTTTCTTT.

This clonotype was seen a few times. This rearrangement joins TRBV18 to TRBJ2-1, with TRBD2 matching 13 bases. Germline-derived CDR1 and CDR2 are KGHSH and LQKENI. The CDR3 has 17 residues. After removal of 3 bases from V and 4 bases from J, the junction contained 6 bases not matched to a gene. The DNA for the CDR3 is TGTGCCAGCTCACCCTTCGGACTAGCGGGGGAGTACAATGAGCAGTTCTTC. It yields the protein CASSPFGLAGEYNEQFF.

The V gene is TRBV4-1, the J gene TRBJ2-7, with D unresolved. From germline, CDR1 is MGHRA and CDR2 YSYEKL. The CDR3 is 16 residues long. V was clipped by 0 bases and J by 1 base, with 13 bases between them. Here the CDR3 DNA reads TGCGCCAGCAGCCAAGAAGTCTCTAGTTATTCCTACGAGCAGTACTTC. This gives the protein CASSQEVSSYSYEQYF.

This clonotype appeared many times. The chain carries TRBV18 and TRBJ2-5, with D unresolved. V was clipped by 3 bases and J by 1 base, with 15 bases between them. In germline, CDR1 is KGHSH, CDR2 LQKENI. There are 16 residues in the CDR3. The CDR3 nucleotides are TGTGCCAGCTCACCCCTTCCTGGCGGCTCCCAAGAGACCCAGTACTTC. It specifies CASSPLPGGSQETQYF.

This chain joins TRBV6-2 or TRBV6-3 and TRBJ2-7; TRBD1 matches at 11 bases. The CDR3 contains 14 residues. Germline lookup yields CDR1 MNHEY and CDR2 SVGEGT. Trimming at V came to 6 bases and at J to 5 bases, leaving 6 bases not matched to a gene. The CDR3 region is CASSSRDRGDEQYF. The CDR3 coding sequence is TGTGCCAGCAGCTCCCGGGACAGGGGGGACGAGCAGTACTTC.

The CDR3 is CASSVAGSPYEQYF. The CDR3 region has the DNA TGTGCCAGCAGCGTAGCTGGCAGCCCCTACGAGCAGTACTTC. The chain couples TRBV9 to TRBJ2-7; D unclear. In germline, CDR1 is SGDLS, CDR2 YYNGEE. CDR3 size: 14 residues. Deletions cut 0 bases from V and 2 bases from J, with 9 bases between.

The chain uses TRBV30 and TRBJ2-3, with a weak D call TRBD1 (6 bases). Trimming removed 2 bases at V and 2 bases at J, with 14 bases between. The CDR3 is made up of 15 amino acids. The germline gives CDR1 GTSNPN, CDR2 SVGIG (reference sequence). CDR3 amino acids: CAWSQQGNPTDTQYF. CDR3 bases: TGTGCCTGGAGTCAACAGGGTAACCCCACAGATACGCAGTATTTT.

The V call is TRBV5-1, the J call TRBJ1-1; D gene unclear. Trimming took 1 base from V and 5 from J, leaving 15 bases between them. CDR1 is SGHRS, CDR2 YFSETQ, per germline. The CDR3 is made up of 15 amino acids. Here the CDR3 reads CASSLRRVTVTEAFF. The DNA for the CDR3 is TGCGCCAGCAGCTTGAGGAGGGTTACAGTTACTGAAGCTTTCTTT. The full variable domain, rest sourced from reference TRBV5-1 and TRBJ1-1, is KAGVTQTPRYLIKTRGQQVTLSCSPISGHRSVSWYQQTPGQGLQFLFEYFSETQRNKGNFPGRFSGRQFSNSRSEMNVSTLELGDSALYLCASSLRRVTVTEAFFGQGTRLTVV.

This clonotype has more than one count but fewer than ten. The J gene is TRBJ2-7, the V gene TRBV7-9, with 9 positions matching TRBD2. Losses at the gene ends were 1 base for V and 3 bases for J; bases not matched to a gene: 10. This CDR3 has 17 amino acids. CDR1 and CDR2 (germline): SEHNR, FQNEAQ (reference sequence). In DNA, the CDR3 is TGTGCCAGCAGCTTAGTTTTGTCGACTAGCGGAAACTACGAGCAGTACTTC. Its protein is CASSLVLSTSGNYEQYF.

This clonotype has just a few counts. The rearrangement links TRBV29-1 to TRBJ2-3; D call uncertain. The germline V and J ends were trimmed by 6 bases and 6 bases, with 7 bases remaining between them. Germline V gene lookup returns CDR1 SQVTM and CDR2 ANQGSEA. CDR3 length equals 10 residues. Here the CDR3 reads CSVHWDTQYF. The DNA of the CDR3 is TGCAGCGTCCACTGGGATACGCAGTATTTT.

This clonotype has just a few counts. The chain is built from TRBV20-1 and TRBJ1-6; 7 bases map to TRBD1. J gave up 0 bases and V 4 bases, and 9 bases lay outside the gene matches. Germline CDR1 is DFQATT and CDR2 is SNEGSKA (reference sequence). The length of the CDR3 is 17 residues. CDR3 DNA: TGCAGTGCTACCCTCACGGGACAGAGCTCCTATAATTCACCCCTCCACTTT. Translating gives CSATLTGQSSYNSPLHF.

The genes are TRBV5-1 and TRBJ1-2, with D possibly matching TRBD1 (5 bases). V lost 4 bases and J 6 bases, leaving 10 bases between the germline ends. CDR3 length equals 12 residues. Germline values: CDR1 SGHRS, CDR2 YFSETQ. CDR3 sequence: CASSIPTDGYTF. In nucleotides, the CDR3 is TGCGCCAGCAGCATCCCGACAGATGGCTACACCTTC.

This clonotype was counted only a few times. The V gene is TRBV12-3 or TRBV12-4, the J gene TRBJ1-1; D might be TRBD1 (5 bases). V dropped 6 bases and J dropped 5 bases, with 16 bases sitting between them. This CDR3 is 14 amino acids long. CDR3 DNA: TGTGCCAGCAGCCTCAGGGCGATGAGGACTGAAGCTTTCTTT. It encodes CASSLRAMRTEAFF.

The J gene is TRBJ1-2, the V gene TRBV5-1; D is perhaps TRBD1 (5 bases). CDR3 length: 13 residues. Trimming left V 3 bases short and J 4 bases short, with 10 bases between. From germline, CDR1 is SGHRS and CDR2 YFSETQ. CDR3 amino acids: CASSYDSRYGYTF. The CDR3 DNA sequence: TGCGCCAGCAGCTACGACAGTCGCTATGGCTACACCTTC.

DNA of the CDR3: TGTGCCAGCAGTTACACACGAACGGGCCCTGAAGCTTTCTTT. Residues: CASSYTRTGPEAFF. The chain has TRBV6-5 and TRBJ1-1; D call uncertain. With 2 bases removed from V and 6 bases from J, the gap between germline ends came to 13 bases. Germline lookup yields CDR1 MNHEY and CDR2 SVGAGI. The CDR3 consists of 14 residues.

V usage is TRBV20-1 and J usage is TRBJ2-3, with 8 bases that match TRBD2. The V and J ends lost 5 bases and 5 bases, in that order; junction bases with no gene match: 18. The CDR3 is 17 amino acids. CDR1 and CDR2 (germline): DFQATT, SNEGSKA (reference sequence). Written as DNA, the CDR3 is TGCAGTGCTTCCAGAACGTCATACGGGGGGGCTCGAGATACGCAGTATTTT. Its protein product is CSASRTSYGGARDTQYF.

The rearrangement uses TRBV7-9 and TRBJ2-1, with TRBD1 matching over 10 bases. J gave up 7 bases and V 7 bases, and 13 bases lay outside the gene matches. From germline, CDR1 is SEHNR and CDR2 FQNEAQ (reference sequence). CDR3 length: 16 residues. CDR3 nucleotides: TGTGCCAGCAAAACTCCGGGACAGGGGAAGTGGAATGAGCAGTTCTTC. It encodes CASKTPGQGKWNEQFF.

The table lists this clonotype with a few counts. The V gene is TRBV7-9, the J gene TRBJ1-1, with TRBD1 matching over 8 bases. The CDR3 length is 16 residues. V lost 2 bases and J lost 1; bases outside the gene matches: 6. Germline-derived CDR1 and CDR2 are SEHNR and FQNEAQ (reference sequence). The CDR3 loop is CASSLIPGQENTEAFF. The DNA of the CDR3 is TGTGCCAGCAGCTTAATCCCGGGACAGGAGAACACTGAAGCTTTCTTT.

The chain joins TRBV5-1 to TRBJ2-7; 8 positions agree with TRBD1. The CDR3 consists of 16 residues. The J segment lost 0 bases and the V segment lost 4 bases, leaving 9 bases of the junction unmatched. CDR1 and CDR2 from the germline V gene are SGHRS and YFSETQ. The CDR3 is CASSAHGTGSSYEQYF. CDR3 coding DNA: TGCGCCAGCAGCGCCCACGGGACAGGTAGCTCCTACGAGCAGTACTTC.

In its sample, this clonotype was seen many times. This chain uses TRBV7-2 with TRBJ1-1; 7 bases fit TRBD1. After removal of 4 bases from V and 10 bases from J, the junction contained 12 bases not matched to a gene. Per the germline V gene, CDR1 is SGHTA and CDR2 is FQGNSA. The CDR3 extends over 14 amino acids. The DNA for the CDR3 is TGTGCCAGCAGCTCCCCCACAGGGGAAGGGGGAGCTTTCTTT. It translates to CASSSPTGEGGAFF.

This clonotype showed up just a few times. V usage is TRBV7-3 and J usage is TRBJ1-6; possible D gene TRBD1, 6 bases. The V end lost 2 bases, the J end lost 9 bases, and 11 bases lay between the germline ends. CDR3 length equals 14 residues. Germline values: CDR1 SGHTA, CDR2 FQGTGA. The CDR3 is CASSLQGKSSPLHF. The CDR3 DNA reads TGTGCCAGCAGCTTACAGGGGAAAAGTTCACCCCTCCACTTT.

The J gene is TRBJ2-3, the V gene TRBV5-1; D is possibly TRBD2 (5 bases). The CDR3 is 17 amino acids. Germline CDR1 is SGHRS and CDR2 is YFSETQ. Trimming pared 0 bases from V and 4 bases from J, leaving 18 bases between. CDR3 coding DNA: TGCGCCAGCAGCTTGGTGGGCTGGAGGAGAGTGGCAGATACGCAGTATTTT. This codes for CASSLVGWRRVADTQYF.